This is a list of T cell receptor beta chains from one sample in a study of vaccination and CD4 T cells after COVID-19. TCRdb itself ran the PCR reads through MiXCR, one entry per CDR3 protein. Among 15,000 to 17,000 distinct CDR3 sequences listed, less than 75% were seen once. Sequencing used CD4+ T cells from blood, obtained after SARS-CoV-2 vaccination. The receptors come from a human donor who had recovered from COVID-19. The CDR3 runs from the conserved cysteine through the conserved F or W. A D gene is named only where the DNA matches it firmly. Only part of the rows carry a size: once, few, many, or a class if the clone is expanded.

j_gene: TRBJ1-5
abundance: NA
d_gene: NA
v_gene: TRBV28
CDR3aa: CASSPGGNSNQPQHF
CDR3nt: TGTGCCAGCAGTCCCGGAGGGAATAGCAATCAGCCCCAGCATTTT

j_gene: TRBJ2-2
abundance: few
d_gene: NA
v_gene: TRBV6-1
CDR3aa: CASSPNTANTGELFF
CDR3nt: TGTGCCAGCAGTCCGAACACCGCGAACACCGGGGAGCTGTTTTTT

j_gene: TRBJ2-7
abundance: NA
d_gene: TRBD2
v_gene: TRBV5-1
CDR3aa: CASSLLPVAGAPEQYF
CDR3nt: TGCGCCAGCAGCTTGCTACCTGTAGCGGGAGCTCCAGAGCAGTACTTC

j_gene: TRBJ2-1
abundance: NA
d_gene: TRBD2
v_gene: TRBV29-1
CDR3aa: CSVVASGSSYNEQFF
CDR3nt: TGCAGCGTTGTCGCTAGCGGGAGCTCCTACAATGAGCAGTTCTTC

j_gene: TRBJ1-2
abundance: NA
d_gene: TRBD1
v_gene: TRBV19
CDR3aa: CASTTTGGYGYTF
CDR3nt: TGTGCCAGTACTACGACAGGGGGCTATGGCTACACCTTC

j_gene: TRBJ2-3
abundance: few
d_gene: TRBD1
v_gene: TRBV24-1
CDR3aa: CATSDSHRGTQYF
CDR3nt: TGTGCCACCAGTGATTCTCACAGGGGGACGCAGTATTTT

j_gene: TRBJ1-1
abundance: NA
d_gene: NA
v_gene: TRBV20-1
CDR3aa: CSARVDNGMNTEAFF
CDR3nt: TGCAGTGCTAGAGTTGACAATGGTATGAACACTGAAGCTTTCTTT

j_gene: TRBJ2-7
abundance: few
d_gene: NA
v_gene: TRBV23-1
CDR3aa: CASSQSRVAEYYEQYF
CDR3nt: TGCGCCAGCAGTCAATCGAGGGTAGCGGAGTACTACGAGCAGTACTTC

j_gene: TRBJ2-5
abundance: NA
d_gene: NA
v_gene: TRBV6-1
CDR3aa: CASRRAVQETQYF
CDR3nt: TGTGCCAGCAGGAGAGCGGTCCAAGAGACCCAGTACTTC

j_gene: TRBJ1-1
abundance: NA
d_gene: NA
v_gene: TRBV27
CDR3aa: CASSLRTLTGSTEAFF
CDR3nt: TGTGCCAGCAGTTTACGGACTTTAACAGGGAGCACTGAAGCTTTCTTT

j_gene: TRBJ2-7
abundance: NA
d_gene: NA
v_gene: TRBV20-1
CDR3aa: CSARIFTRLAYEQYF
CDR3nt: TGCAGTGCTAGAATATTTACTCGATTAGCCTACGAGCAGTACTTC

j_gene: TRBJ2-2
abundance: NA
d_gene: NA
v_gene: TRBV20-1
CDR3aa: CSARGFRIESGELFF
CDR3nt: TGCAGTGCTAGAGGCTTTCGAATAGAGTCCGGGGAGCTGTTTTTT

j_gene: TRBJ2-5
abundance: NA
d_gene: NA
v_gene: TRBV11-3
CDR3aa: CASSETETETQYF
CDR3nt: TGTGCCAGCAGCGAGACAGAAACGGAGACCCAGTACTTC

j_gene: TRBJ2-2
abundance: NA
d_gene: NA
v_gene: TRBV2
CDR3aa: CASRAIRGTGELFF
CDR3nt: TGTGCCAGCAGGGCCATCAGGGGAACCGGGGAGCTGTTTTTT